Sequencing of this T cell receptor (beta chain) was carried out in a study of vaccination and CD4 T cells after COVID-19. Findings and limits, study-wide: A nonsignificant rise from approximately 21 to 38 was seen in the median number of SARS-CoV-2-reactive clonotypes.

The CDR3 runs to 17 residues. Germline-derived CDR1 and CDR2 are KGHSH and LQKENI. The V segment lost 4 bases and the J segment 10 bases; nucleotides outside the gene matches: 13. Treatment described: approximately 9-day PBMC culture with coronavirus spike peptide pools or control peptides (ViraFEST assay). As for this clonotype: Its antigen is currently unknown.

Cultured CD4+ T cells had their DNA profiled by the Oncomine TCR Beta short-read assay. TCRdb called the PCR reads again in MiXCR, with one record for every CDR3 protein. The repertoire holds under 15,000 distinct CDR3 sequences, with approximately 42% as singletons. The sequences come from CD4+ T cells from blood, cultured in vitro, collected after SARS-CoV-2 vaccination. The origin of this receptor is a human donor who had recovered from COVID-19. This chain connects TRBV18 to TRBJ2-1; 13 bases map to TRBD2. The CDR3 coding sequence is TGTGCCAGCTCACTGCGGACTAGCGGGAGAATGTCCCCCGAGCAGTTCTTC. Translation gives CASSLRTSGRMSPEQFF.